A single sample gave rise to the 16 T cell receptor beta chains below, sequenced in a study of T cell changes during pregnancy in multiple sclerosis. Assay: immunoSEQ multiplex PCR; the TCRdb copy retains only in-frame clones and omits some. The sample consists of over 65,000 clones, about 89% of them appearing once. Sequencing was performed on peripheral blood, taken in the second trimester of pregnancy. Every receptor here comes from a female donor with multiple sclerosis, enrolled in a pregnancy study.

J is TRBJ1-6 and V is TRBV19; D is unresolved. The V gene lost 9 bases and the J gene lost 6 bases, with 18 bases spanning the gap. This CDR3 contains 15 residues. CDR1 is LNHDA, CDR2 SQIVND, per germline (reference sequence). Written as DNA, the CDR3 is TGTGCCAGCGCTGAGACCAGGCTGCCTAATTCACCCCTCCACTTT. Protein sequence: CASAETRLPNSPLHF.

The chain carries TRBV4-1 and TRBJ1-1; a possible D gene is TRBD1 (5 bases). V lost 3 bases to trimming and J lost 1 base, with 6 bases between them. Germline CDR1 is MGHRA and CDR2 is YSYEKL. The CDR3 has 13 amino acids. In DNA form, the CDR3 reads TGCGCCAGCAGCCAGGACAAGAACACTGAAGCTTTCTTT. Residues: CASSQDKNTEAFF.

The V call is TRBV9, the J call TRBJ2-7; 8 nucleotides agree with TRBD2. The germline V gene has CDR1 SGDLS and CDR2 YYNGEE. With V trimmed by 0 bases and J by 3 bases, 5 bases remained unmatched. The CDR3 sequence is 15 residues long. Written as DNA, the CDR3 is TGTGCCAGCAGCGTAGATACTAGCGGCTTCTACGAGCAGTACTTC. Translation: CASSVDTSGFYEQYF.

J is TRBJ1-2 and V is TRBV27; 8 bases fit TRBD1. This CDR3 contains 15 residues. J gave up 0 bases and V 3 bases, and 3 bases lay outside the gene matches. Germline V lookup: CDR1 MNHEY, CDR2 SMNVEV (reference sequence). Here the CDR3 DNA reads TGTGCCAGCAGTTTCGACAGGGGTTCTAACTATGGCTACACCTTC. Its protein product is CASSFDRGSNYGYTF.

The V call is TRBV19, the J call TRBJ1-1; 7 nucleotides match TRBD1. CDR1 and CDR2 from the germline V gene are LNHDA and SQIVND (reference sequence). Trimming took 4 bases from V and 1 from J; bases not matched to a gene: 3. There are 14 residues in the CDR3. As DNA, the CDR3 is TGTGCCAGTAGTAGGGGACAGACGAACACTGAAGCTTTCTTT. This encodes CASSRGQTNTEAFF.

The V gene is TRBV2, the J gene TRBJ1-2; D is perhaps TRBD1 (5 bases). The CDR3 is 13 residues long. The V end lost 0 bases, the J end lost 7 bases, and 9 bases lay between the germline ends. CDR1 SNHLY and CDR2 FYNNEI come from the germline V gene. The CDR3 DNA sequence: TGTGCCAGCAGTGAAGCAGGGGCGGCTGGCTACACCTTC. Translation gives CASSEAGAAGYTF.

The V gene is TRBV27, the J gene TRBJ1-2; perhaps TRBD1 as D (6 bases). Between the trimmed V and J ends, which lost 6 bases and 8 bases, there was a span of 19 bases. The CDR3 sequence is 14 residues long. Germline CDR1 reads MNHEY; CDR2 reads SMNVEV (reference sequence). This CDR3 reads CASSRTAPFAGYTF. The CDR3, as DNA: TGTGCCAGCAGCCGGACAGCCCCTTTCGCCGGCTACACCTTC.

This clone was seen a few times. The V and J genes are TRBV5-4 and TRBJ2-3; 10 bases are a match to TRBD2. The CDR3 spans 17 residues. Looked up from germline, CDR1 is SGHNT and CDR2 is YYREEE (reference sequence). The junction had 5 bases not matched to a gene; V was cut back by 1 base and J by 0 bases. CDR3 sequence: CASSLHRTSGSTDTQYF. For the CDR3, the DNA is TGTGCCAGCAGCTTGCACCGGACTAGCGGAAGCACAGATACGCAGTATTTT.

The chain links TRBV7-3 to TRBJ2-3, with D perhaps TRBD1 (6 bases). CDR1 and CDR2 from the germline V gene are SGHTA and FQGTGA. The ends were cut back, 5 bases at V and 2 bases at J, with 11 bases in the middle. The CDR3 totals 14 residues. Here the CDR3 DNA reads TGTGCCAGCAGCACCCGGGACACCACAGATACGCAGTATTTT. It specifies CASSTRDTTDTQYF.

The gene calls are TRBV5-1 and TRBJ2-1; no definite D call. Looked up from germline, CDR1 is SGHRS and CDR2 is YFSETQ. The CDR3 is 15 residues long. Trimming left V 1 base short and J 5 bases short, with 13 bases between. The CDR3: CASSLTTGPNNEQFF. Here the CDR3 DNA reads TGCGCCAGCAGCTTGACTACGGGTCCCAACAATGAGCAGTTCTTC.

This chain joins TRBV29-1 and TRBJ1-1, with 7 bases matching TRBD1. This CDR3 comprises 14 residues. Trimming took 6 bases from V and 0 from J; bases not matched to a gene: 7. Germline V gene lookup returns CDR1 SQVTM and CDR2 ANQGSEA. The CDR3 sequence: CSVGDSSMNTEAFF. CDR3 bases: TGCAGCGTGGGGGACAGCTCCATGAACACTGAAGCTTTCTTT.

This sequence joins TRBV2 and TRBJ2-3; TRBD2 aligns across 7 bases. CDR3 length: 16 amino acids. The junction had 16 bases not matched to a gene; V was cut back by 9 bases and J by 4 bases. Germline V CDR1 and CDR2: SNHLY, FYNNEI. The CDR3, as DNA: TGTGCCAGTCTGGTCCGGGACCCAGCGGGATCAGATACGCAGTATTTT. It is translated as CASLVRDPAGSDTQYF.

This chain's CDR3 is CASSWAAGGELGSYNEQFF. CDR3 nucleotides: TGCGCCAGCAGCTGGGCAGCGGGGGGGGAGCTGGGGTCCTACAATGAGCAGTTCTTC. The J gene is TRBJ2-1, the V gene TRBV5-1; 10 positions agree with TRBD2. Germline CDR1 reads SGHRS; CDR2 reads YFSETQ. Unmatched junction bases numbered 13, after V lost 3 bases and J lost 1 base. This CDR3 region has 19 residues. Supplemented by reference TRBV5-1 and TRBJ2-1, the full variable domain reads KAGVTQTPRYLIKTRGQQVTLSCSPISGHRSVSWYQQTPGQGLQFLFEYFSETQRNKGNFPGRFSGRQFSNSRSEMNVSTLELGDSALYLCASSWAAGGELGSYNEQFFGPGTRLTVL.

This clone was counted a few times. The rearrangement joins TRBV6-8 to TRBJ1-6, with 9 bases aligning to TRBD1. The CDR3 extends over 14 amino acids. CDR1 MNHGY and CDR2 SAAAGT come from the germline V gene. Trimming removed 2 bases from V and 7 bases from J; junction bases left unmatched: 0. The CDR3 reads CASSYDRGNSPLHF. For the CDR3, the DNA is TGTGCCAGCAGTTACGACAGGGGGAATTCACCCCTCCACTTT.

The chain links TRBV6-6 to TRBJ1-2, with a possible D match to TRBD1 (5 bases). V was shortened by 0 bases and J by 3 bases, with 8 bases between the two germline ends. This CDR3 has 14 amino acids. Germline V CDR1 and CDR2: MNHNY, SVGAGI (reference sequence). CDR3 nucleotides: TGTGCCAGCAGTTACTCGCTAGGGGACTATGGCTACACCTTC. It yields the protein CASSYSLGDYGYTF.

CDR3 sequence: CASSSDRGSYNEQFF. For the CDR3, the DNA is TGTGCCAGCAGCTCAGACAGGGGGTCCTACAATGAGCAGTTCTTC. The chain recombines TRBV13 with TRBJ2-1; 9 nucleotides match TRBD1. The CDR3 runs to 15 residues. CDR1 and CDR2 (germline): PRHDT, FYEKMQ (reference sequence). V was pared by 4 bases and J by 1 base, with 2 bases of the junction left unmatched.